A selection of T cell receptor beta chains follows, all from one sample in a study of tumor-infiltrating lymphocytes in primary liver carcinoma. MiXCR, run by TCRdb on the multiplex PCR reads, gives a single entry per CDR3 protein. The sample shows about 180,000 distinct CDR3 sequences, roughly 60% of them seen only once. Material: peripheral blood. Source of these receptors: a man aged 35 to 55 with primary liver carcinoma and hepatitis B virus infection. Both conserved end residues are part of each CDR3. Rows give clone size only sometimes, using once, few, many, or a class for an expanded clone.

V: TRBV12-3/TRBV12-4
size: -
CDR3: CDSRDRGTNEKLFF

V: TRBV10-3
size: few
CDR3: CAISEEYIGGELFF

V: TRBV2
size: few
CDR3: CASSGTSGRGGTDTQYF

V: TRBV14
size: few
CDR3: CASSQSSSGSYEQYF

V: TRBV10-3
size: -
CDR3: CAISVGGNTEAFF

V: TRBV10-3
size: -
CDR3: CAIRGQGSTKQFF

V: TRBV29-1
size: -
CDR3: CSVRGTVGNTEAFF

V: TRBV28
size: once
CDR3: CASSLVAQGASPLHF

V: TRBV11-2
size: -
CDR3: CASSLEKENNEQFF

V: TRBV11-1
size: -
CDR3: CASSRTSGRDTGELFF

V: TRBV6-4
size: -
CDR3: CASEQEETDTQYF

V: TRBV14
size: once
CDR3: CASSQDMTDTQYF

V: TRBV11-2
size: -
CDR3: CVSSNGTVGETQYF

V: TRBV29-1
size: -
CDR3: CSVAGEHLGEYF

V: TRBV9
size: -
CDR3: CASSVSGQGLGEQYF

V: TRBV29-1
size: many
CDR3: CSVMGTGETEAFF

V: TRBV12-3/TRBV12-4
size: -
CDR3: CASLRARSNTGELFF

V: TRBV6-6
size: once
CDR3: CASRSPGQGYEQFF

V: TRBV28
size: once
CDR3: CASSPVLQGNEQFF

V: TRBV5-1
size: few
CDR3: CASSLFQGVIADTQYF

V: TRBV11-3
size: -
CDR3: CAGSLNSGGGEQFF

V: TRBV5-5
size: -
CDR3: CASSPAGTGEHEQYF

V: TRBV10-3
size: -
CDR3: CVISDAGQSSGANVLTF

V: TRBV4-2
size: -
CDR3: CASSRGQASPEGYTF

V: TRBV11-2
size: -
CDR3: CASGLGAGATTDTQYF

V: TRBV6-1
size: -
CDR3: CANSEMGYEQYF

V: TRBV6-1
size: many
CDR3: CASRDANGDEQYF

V: TRBV10-3
size: -
CDR3: CANSVRLVGEVSQYF

V: TRBV28
size: few
CDR3: CASKRDTSTQYF

V: TRBV4-2
size: -
CDR3: CVSNQEAHEQYF

V: TRBV12-3/TRBV12-4
size: -
CDR3: CASSLIQDGANVLTF